This paragraph covers one T cell receptor beta chain sequence. This record belongs to a study of blood T cell repertoires in COVID-19. For the study at large: The study drew acute and convalescent COVID-19 samples from the United States, Italy and Spain. PBMCs, B-cell-depleted T cells, or T cells were the source of the cDNA or gDNA that made up the material.

Unmatched junction bases numbered 6, after V lost 7 bases and J lost 3 bases. The CDR3 is 13 residues long. Germline loops: CDR1 SGHRS, CDR2 YFSETQ. How the authors handled the data: Nucleated cell counts were estimated from reference gene primer amplification. Method: immunoSEQ multiplex PCR; TCRdb's copy keeps in-frame clones and lacks some. Clone size and V and J calls were adopted from that table, with D and trimming inferred from the DNA. The repertoire includes about 57,000 clones, approximately 78% of them detected once, and roughly 7.7% sits in the top ten. This chain uses TRBV5-1 with TRBJ2-7; TRBD1 aligns across 8 bases. The clonotype was recovered from a woman of 80 years or more with acute or convalescent COVID-19. Specimen: peripheral blood. For the CDR3, the DNA is TGCGCCAGCTCCGGACAGGGTCACTACGAGCAGTACTTC. Its protein product is CASSGQGHYEQYF.